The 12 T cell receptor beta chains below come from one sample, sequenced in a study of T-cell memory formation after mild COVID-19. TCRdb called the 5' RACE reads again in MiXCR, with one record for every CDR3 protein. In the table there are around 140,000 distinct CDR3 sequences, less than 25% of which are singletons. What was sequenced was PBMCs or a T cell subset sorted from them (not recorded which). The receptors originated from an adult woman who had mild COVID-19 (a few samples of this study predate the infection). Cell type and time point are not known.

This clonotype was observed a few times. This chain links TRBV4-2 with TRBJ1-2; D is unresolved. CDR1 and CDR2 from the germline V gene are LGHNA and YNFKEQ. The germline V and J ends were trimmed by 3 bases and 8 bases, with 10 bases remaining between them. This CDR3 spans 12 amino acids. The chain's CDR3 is CASSQSPDGYTF. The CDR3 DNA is TGTGCCAGCAGCCAGTCCCCCGACGGCTACACCTTC.

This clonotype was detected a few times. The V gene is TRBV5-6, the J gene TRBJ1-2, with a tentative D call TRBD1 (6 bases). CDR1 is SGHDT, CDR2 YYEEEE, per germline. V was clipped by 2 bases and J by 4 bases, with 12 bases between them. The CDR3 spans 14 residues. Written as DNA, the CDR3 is TGTGCCAGCAGCTTCGACAGGACCCCCTATGGCTACACCTTC. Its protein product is CASSFDRTPYGYTF.

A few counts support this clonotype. The CDR3 loop is CASSAPRDRGTYEQYF. DNA for the CDR3: TGCGCCAGCAGCGCCCCCCGGGACAGGGGGACATACGAGCAGTACTTC. The V and J genes are TRBV5-1 and TRBJ2-7, with 11 bases fitting TRBD1. J lost 4 bases, V lost 4 bases, and 10 bases had no gene match. CDR1 is SGHRS, CDR2 YFSETQ, per germline. The CDR3 runs 16 residues.

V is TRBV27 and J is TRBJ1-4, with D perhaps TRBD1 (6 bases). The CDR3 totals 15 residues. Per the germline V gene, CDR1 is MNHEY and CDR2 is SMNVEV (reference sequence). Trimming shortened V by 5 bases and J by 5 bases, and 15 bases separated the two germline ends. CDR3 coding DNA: TGTGCCAGCAGTAGCACAGGGACGGTAAATGAAAAACTGTTTTTT. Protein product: CASSSTGTVNEKLFF.

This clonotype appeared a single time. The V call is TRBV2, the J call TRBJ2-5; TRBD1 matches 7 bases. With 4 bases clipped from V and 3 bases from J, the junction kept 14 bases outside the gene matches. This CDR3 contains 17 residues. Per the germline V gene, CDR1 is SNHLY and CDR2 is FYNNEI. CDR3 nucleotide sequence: TGTGCCAGCAGTGTCGGGCCCGGGACAGCCCAAGAAGAGACCCAGTACTTC. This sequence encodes CASSVGPGTAQEETQYF.

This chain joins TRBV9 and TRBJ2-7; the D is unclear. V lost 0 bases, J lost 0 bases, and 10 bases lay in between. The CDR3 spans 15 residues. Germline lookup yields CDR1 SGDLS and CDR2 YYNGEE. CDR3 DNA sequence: TGTGCCAGCAGCGTAGGGTATGGCAGCTCCTACGAGCAGTACTTC. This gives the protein CASSVGYGSSYEQYF.

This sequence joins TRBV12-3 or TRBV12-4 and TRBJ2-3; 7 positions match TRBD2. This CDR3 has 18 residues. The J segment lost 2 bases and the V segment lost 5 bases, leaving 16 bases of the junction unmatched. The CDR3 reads CASSGRGDQRGNTDTQYF. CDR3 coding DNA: TGTGCCAGCAGTGGCCGGGGGGATCAACGGGGCAACACAGATACGCAGTATTTT.

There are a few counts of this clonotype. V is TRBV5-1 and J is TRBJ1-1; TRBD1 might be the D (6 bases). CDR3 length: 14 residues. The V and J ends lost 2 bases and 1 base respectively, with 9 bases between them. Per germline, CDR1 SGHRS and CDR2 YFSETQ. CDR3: CASSFLGANTEAFF. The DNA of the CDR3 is TGCGCCAGCAGCTTTTTGGGGGCGAACACTGAAGCTTTCTTT.

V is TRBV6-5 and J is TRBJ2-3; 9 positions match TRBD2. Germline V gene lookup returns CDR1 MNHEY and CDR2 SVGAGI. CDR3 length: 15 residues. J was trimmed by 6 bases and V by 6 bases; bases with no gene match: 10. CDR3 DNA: TGTGCCAGCAGCCCCGGGGCCCTAGCGGGGGATACGCAGTATTTT. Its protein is CASSPGALAGDTQYF.

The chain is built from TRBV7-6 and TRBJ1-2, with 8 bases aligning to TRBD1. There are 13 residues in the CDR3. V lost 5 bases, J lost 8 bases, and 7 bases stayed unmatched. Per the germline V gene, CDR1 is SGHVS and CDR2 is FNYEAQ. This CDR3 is CASSLGTGEGYTF. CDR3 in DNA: TGTGCCAGCAGCCTCGGGACAGGCGAGGGCTACACCTTC.

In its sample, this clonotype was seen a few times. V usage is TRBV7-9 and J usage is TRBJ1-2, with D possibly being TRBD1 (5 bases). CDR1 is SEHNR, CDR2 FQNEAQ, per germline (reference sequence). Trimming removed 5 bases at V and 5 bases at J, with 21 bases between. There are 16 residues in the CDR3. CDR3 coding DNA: TGTGCCAGCAGCGATGGGACGCCCCAAACAGAGTATGGCTACACCTTC. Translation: CASSDGTPQTEYGYTF.

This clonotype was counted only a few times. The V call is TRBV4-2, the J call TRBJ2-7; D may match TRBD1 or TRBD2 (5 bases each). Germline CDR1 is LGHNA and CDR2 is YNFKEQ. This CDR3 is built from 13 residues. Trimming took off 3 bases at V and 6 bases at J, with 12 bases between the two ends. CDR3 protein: CASSQVKGTEQYF. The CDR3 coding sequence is TGTGCCAGCAGCCAGGTCAAAGGGACCGAGCAGTACTTC.